The source of this T cell receptor (beta chain) is a study of beta chain features in type 1 diabetes. This clone was observed a few times. The antigen remains unidentified. With 0 bases removed from V and 3 bases from J, the gap between germline ends came to 8 bases. Germline V gene sequence: CDR1 LNHNV, CDR2 YYDKDF (reference sequence). CDR3 length: 14 amino acids. Expressed TCRB transcripts were sequenced after all isolated RNA was converted to cDNA. Some clones are missing from TCRdb's copy, which holds only in-frame ones; the method was immunoSEQ multiplex PCR. This sample has 300,000 to 350,000 clones; 13% occur once, and the top ten carry roughly 0.015%. General study results and limits: Type 1 diabetes patients had moderately but significantly shorter TCRB CDR3s in all four CD4+ subsets.

The TCR comes from a woman under 30 with type 1 diabetes. Material for sequencing was naive CD4+ T cells from blood. This chain links TRBV15 with TRBJ1-2, with D maybe TRBD1 (6 bases). The CDR3, as DNA: TGTGCCACCAGCAGAGACCCAGGGGACTATGGCTACACCTTC. It translates to CATSRDPGDYGYTF.